The 19 T cell receptor beta chains in this list originate from one sample, sequenced in a study of identical twins. TCRdb analysed the 5' RACE reads with MiXCR anew, one entry per CDR3 protein. The data show about 720,000 distinct CDR3 sequences, 15% to 20% seen once. These data were likewise used in another study, on T cells expressing NK-cell markers.

Sequencing was performed on PBMCs. The source is a young woman in good health.

This clonotype showed up just a few times. This chain connects TRBV9 to TRBJ2-2, with 7 bases matching TRBD1. CDR1 and CDR2 from the germline V gene are SGDLS and YYNGEE. The CDR3 is made up of 14 amino acids. The V and J ends lost 4 bases and 8 bases, in that order; junction bases with no gene match: 8. This CDR3 reads CASSPRTGAGELFF. The CDR3 nucleotides read TGTGCCAGCAGCCCGCGGACAGGCGCTGGGGAGCTGTTTTTT. The variable domain in full, completed from reference TRBV9 and TRBJ2-2, reads DSGVTQTPKHLITATGQRVTLRCSPRSGDLSVYWYQQSLDQGLQFLIQYYNGEERAKGNILERFSAQQFPDLHSELNLSSLELGDSALYFCASSPRTGAGELFFGEGSRLTVL.

This chain links TRBV2 with TRBJ2-3; 7 nucleotides agree with TRBD2. The CDR3 covers 15 residues. Germline V gene lookup returns CDR1 SNHLY and CDR2 FYNNEI. Trimming at V came to 9 bases and at J to 7 bases, leaving 16 bases not matched to a gene. The CDR3 DNA reads TGTGCCAGTTCACCGGGACTACCGGTTTCTTATACGCAGTATTTT. Its protein is CASSPGLPVSYTQYF.

The chain links TRBV27 to TRBJ2-1; D not resolved. Germline lookup yields CDR1 MNHEY and CDR2 SMNVEV (reference sequence). Deletions cut 7 bases from V and 0 bases from J, with 22 bases between. The CDR3 has 18 residues. CDR3 coding DNA: TGTGCCAGCACCCCCAAGGCCGATTGGGGTAGCTCCTACAATGAGCAGTTCTTC. It translates to CASTPKADWGSSYNEQFF.

This chain connects TRBV20-1 to TRBJ2-3; 10 bases align to TRBD2. The length of the CDR3 is 17 residues. Trimming took 3 bases from V and 3 from J; bases not matched to a gene: 12. CDR1 DFQATT and CDR2 SNEGSKA come from the germline V gene (reference sequence). CDR3 protein: CSASGSGRREMTDTQYF. The CDR3, as DNA: TGCAGTGCTAGCGGTAGCGGGAGGCGAGAAATGACAGATACGCAGTATTTT.

This clonotype has a handful of counts. This chain joins TRBV12-3 or TRBV12-4 and TRBJ2-1; 12 bases match TRBD2. V trimming: 4 bases; J trimming: 7 bases; junction bases outside the gene matches: 5. This CDR3 has 15 residues. The CDR3 protein is CASSSGLAGWNEQFF. The CDR3 DNA follows: TGTGCCAGCAGTTCCGGACTAGCGGGGTGGAATGAGCAGTTCTTC.

In its sample, this clonotype was seen a few times. This chain links TRBV2 with TRBJ1-2; the match to TRBD1 covers 8 bases. There are 12 residues in the CDR3. CDR1 and CDR2 from the germline V gene are SNHLY and FYNNEI. The J segment lost 7 bases and the V segment lost 6 bases, leaving 4 bases of the junction unmatched. This chain's CDR3 is CASSGDRSGYTF. As DNA, the CDR3 is TGTGCCAGCAGCGGGGACAGGTCTGGCTACACCTTC. Complete variable domain (other parts from reference TRBV2 and TRBJ1-2): EPEVTQTPSHQVTQMGQEVILRCVPISNHLYFYWYRQILGQKVEFLVSFYNNEISEKSEIFDDQFSVERPDGSNFTLKIRSTKLEDSAMYFCASSGDRSGYTFGSGTRLTVV.

This chain connects TRBV3-1 to TRBJ2-2, with TRBD1 as a possible D gene (7 bases). CDR3 size: 15 residues. V dropped 7 bases and J dropped 4 bases, with 16 bases sitting between them. Per germline, CDR1 LGHDT and CDR2 YNNKEL (reference sequence). The chain's CDR3 is CASKEEGAGTGELFF. CDR3 DNA sequence: TGTGCCAGCAAAGAGGAGGGGGCGGGCACCGGGGAGCTGTTTTTT.

The V and J genes are TRBV20-1 and TRBJ2-2; possible D gene TRBD2, 5 bases. V was pared by 0 bases and J by 6 bases, with 17 bases between. CDR1 and CDR2 (germline): DFQATT, SNEGSKA (reference sequence). The CDR3 loop spans 16 amino acids. The CDR3 spells CSARDHEGSFSGELFF. CDR3 in DNA: TGCAGTGCTAGAGATCATGAGGGTAGTTTCTCCGGGGAGCTGTTTTTT.

The V and J genes are TRBV7-2 and TRBJ2-5, with 9 positions matching TRBD2. From germline, CDR1 is SGHTA and CDR2 FQGNSA. The CDR3 has 16 residues. With 5 bases clipped from V and 1 base from J, the junction kept 8 bases outside the gene matches. The CDR3 coding sequence is TGTGCCAGCAGCGCTCTAGCGGGACGCCGCCAAGAGACCCAGTACTTC. This encodes CASSALAGRRQETQYF. The full variable domain, its missing parts supplied by reference TRBV7-2 and TRBJ2-5, is GAGVSQSPSNKVTEKGKDVELRCDPISGHTALYWYRQSLGQGLEFLIYFQGNSAPDKSGLPSDRFSAERTGGSVSTLTIQRTQQEDSAVYLCASSALAGRRQETQYFGPGTRLLVL.

The CDR3 loop is CATSEGGQGTSTGELFF. The DNA of the CDR3 is TGTGCCACCAGTGAAGGGGGACAGGGGACGAGCACCGGGGAGCTGTTTTTT. This chain links TRBV24-1 with TRBJ2-2; TRBD1 aligns across 10 bases. Germline-derived CDR1 and CDR2 are KGHDR and SFDVKD. The CDR3 sequence is 17 residues long. V shed 4 bases, J shed 4 bases, and the junction held 8 bases outside the gene matches.

V is TRBV13 and J is TRBJ1-5; perhaps TRBD1 as D (5 bases). The V gene lost 4 bases and the J gene lost 10 bases, with 11 bases spanning the gap. The CDR3 is made up of 12 amino acids. Germline CDR1 PRHDT, CDR2 FYEKMQ (reference sequence). This CDR3 reads CASSSRGSPQHF. CDR3 nucleotide sequence: TGTGCCAGCAGCTCTAGGGGATCCCCCCAGCATTTT.

The table lists this clonotype with a few counts. The chain employs TRBV20-1 and TRBJ2-3; TRBD2 aligns across 13 bases. This CDR3 contains 15 residues. Germline CDR1 reads DFQATT; CDR2 reads SNEGSKA (reference sequence). J lost 8 bases, V lost 3 bases, and 8 bases had no gene match. In DNA, the CDR3 is TGCAGTGCTAGGGTACTAGCGGGGGGGCCATTTACGCAGTATTTT. Translating it yields CSARVLAGGPFTQYF.

The chain uses TRBV20-1 and TRBJ1-1; 11 bases fit TRBD1. Trimming removed 3 bases from V and 10 bases from J; junction bases left unmatched: 4. The CDR3 consists of 12 residues. Germline V gene sequence: CDR1 DFQATT, CDR2 SNEGSKA (reference sequence). The CDR3, as DNA: TGCAGTGCTAGCCCGGGACAGGGGGTAGCTTTCTTT. Translation gives CSASPGQGVAFF.

In its sample, this clonotype was seen once. V gene TRBV20-1 combines with J gene TRBJ1-1; D remains ambiguous. Trimming left V 0 bases short and J 5 bases short, with 13 bases between. Germline values: CDR1 DFQATT, CDR2 SNEGSKA (reference sequence). There are 14 residues in the CDR3. In DNA form, the CDR3 reads TGCAGTGCTAGAGATAATTCCGTTCGGACTGAAGCTTTCTTT. It yields the protein CSARDNSVRTEAFF.

The rearrangement joins TRBV19 to TRBJ2-2, with D unclear. From germline, CDR1 is LNHDA and CDR2 SQIVND (reference sequence). CDR3 size: 13 residues. The V end was cut by 3 bases, the J end by 7 bases, with 9 bases between. Here the CDR3 reads CASSIGAGGELFF. Written as DNA, the CDR3 is TGTGCCAGTAGTATCGGCGCTGGCGGGGAGCTGTTTTTT.

The chain combines TRBV3-1 with TRBJ1-3, with D uncertain. The CDR3 totals 16 residues. The V gene lost 3 bases and the J gene lost 4 bases, with 16 bases spanning the gap. The germline CDR1 and CDR2 sequences are LGHDT and YNNKEL (reference sequence). The CDR3 DNA follows: TGTGCCAGCAGCCAGACCCCTCTAACCGGGGGAAACACCATATATTTT. Encoded protein: CASSQTPLTGGNTIYF.

J is TRBJ1-2 and V is TRBV20-1; no definite D call. V was pared by 4 bases and J by 5 bases, with 11 bases between. The CDR3 has 12 amino acids. Germline values: CDR1 DFQATT, CDR2 SNEGSKA (reference sequence). CDR3 protein: CSAKVHGYGYTF. CDR3 nucleotides: TGCAGTGCTAAGGTTCATGGGTATGGCTACACCTTC.

This clonotype has a single count. CDR3 in amino acids: CATSRGQGGREAFF. CDR3 nucleotides: TGTGCCACCAGCAGAGGACAGGGGGGACGTGAAGCTTTCTTT. This chain links TRBV15 with TRBJ1-1; 9 bases are a match to TRBD1. Germline V lookup: CDR1 LNHNV, CDR2 YYDKDF (reference sequence). Trimming cost V 1 base and J 7 bases; bases outside gene matches: 4. The CDR3 totals 14 residues.

This clonotype was seen many times. The V gene is TRBV20-1, the J gene TRBJ1-1; D possibly corresponds to TRBD1 (5 bases). The CDR3 is 14 residues long. CDR1 is DFQATT, CDR2 SNEGSKA, per germline (reference sequence). V was trimmed by 1 base and J by 4 bases, leaving 13 bases between them. The CDR3 coding sequence is TGCAGTGCTAGAGGGGGGGTCGCGATCACTGAAGCTTTCTTT. This encodes CSARGGVAITEAFF.